A selection of T cell receptor beta chains follows, all from one sample in a study of shared clonotypes between healthy human individuals. The repertoire was sequenced with immunoSEQ multiplex PCR; TCRdb's copy has only in-frame clones and lacks some. The sample holds fewer than 700,000 clones, around 81% seen once. Sequenced material: PBMCs. The source is a woman in her thirties or forties in good health. Some clones in this sample may be carry-over from other donors' samples. CDR3s include the opening cysteine and the closing phenylalanine or tryptophan. The D gene is left open where the match is weak. Clone size appears in some rows only: once, few, many, or a class for an expanded clone.

V: TRBV5-1
J: TRBJ2-5
size: .
D: .
CDR3: CASSLAGAQETQYF
DNA: TGCGCCAGCAGCTTGGCCGGGGCTCAAGAGACCCAGTACTTC

V: TRBV28
J: TRBJ2-7
size: .
D: .
CDR3: CASSPFYEQYF
DNA: TGTGCCAGCAGCCCTTTCTACGAGCAGTACTTC

V: TRBV5-1
J: TRBJ2-6
size: .
D: .
CDR3: CASSLVPGLTGANVLTF
DNA: TGCGCCAGCAGCTTGGTCCCAGGCCTTACCGGGGCCAACGTCCTGACTTTC

V: TRBV7-2
J: TRBJ1-2
size: once
D: .
CDR3: CASSLGTDGYTF
DNA: TGTGCCAGCAGCTTAGGAACGGATGGCTACACCTTC

V: TRBV19
J: TRBJ1-3
size: .
D: .
CDR3: CASSIAGTAGRGNTIYF
DNA: TGTGCCAGTAGTATTGCCGGGACCGCCGGGCGTGGAAACACCATATATTTT

V: TRBV9
J: TRBJ2-1
size: .
D: .
CDR3: CASSVPGIDEQFF
DNA: TGTGCCAGCAGCGTTCCGGGTATCGATGAGCAGTTCTTC

V: TRBV19
J: TRBJ1-1
size: .
D: .
CDR3: CASSNRVGGNTEAFF
DNA: TGTGCCAGTAGTAATCGTGTGGGGGGGAACACTGAAGCTTTCTTT

V: TRBV4-1
J: TRBJ1-5
size: .
D: .
CDR3: CASSQVWGANQPQHF
DNA: TGCGCCAGCAGCCAAGTCTGGGGAGCCAATCAGCCCCAGCATTTT

V: TRBV2
J: TRBJ1-2
size: .
D: TRBD1
CDR3: CASKGTGSYGYTF
DNA: TGTGCCAGCAAGGGGACAGGGAGCTATGGCTACACCTTC

V: TRBV28
J: TRBJ1-1
size: .
D: .
CDR3: CASRIQDTEAFF
DNA: TGTGCCAGCAGGATACAGGACACTGAAGCTTTCTTT

V: TRBV7-9
J: TRBJ2-3
size: .
D: TRBD1
CDR3: CASSRTTGGTDTQYF
DNA: TGTGCCAGCAGCCGCACGACAGGGGGCACAGATACGCAGTATTTT

V: TRBV9
J: TRBJ1-1
size: .
D: .
CDR3: CASSVGGDWDTEAFF
DNA: TGTGCCAGCAGCGTAGGGGGGGATTGGGACACCGAAGCTTTCTTT

V: TRBV6-6
J: TRBJ2-2
size: .
D: TRBD2
CDR3: CASGPSGSGELFF
DNA: TGTGCCAGCGGCCCCAGCGGGAGCGGGGAGCTGTTTTTT

V: TRBV5-4
J: TRBJ1-2
size: .
D: TRBD1
CDR3: CASSEKTGIHYGYTF
DNA: TGTGCCAGCAGCGAAAAGACAGGGATCCACTATGGCTACACCTTC

V: TRBV11-2
J: TRBJ1-1
size: .
D: TRBD1
CDR3: CASSAGTANTEAFF
DNA: TGTGCCAGCAGCGCCGGGACAGCCAACACCGAAGCTTTCTTT

V: TRBV27
J: TRBJ1-4
size: many
D: .
CDR3: CASSPLPGPSEKLFF
DNA: TGTGCCAGCAGTCCGTTACCGGGGCCGAGTGAAAAACTGTTTTTT

V: TRBV11-2
J: TRBJ2-3
size: .
D: TRBD2
CDR3: CASSLLGRAGGVDTQYF
DNA: TGTGCCAGCAGCTTATTGGGTAGGGCGGGAGGAGTCGATACGCAGTATTTT

V: TRBV5-1
J: TRBJ1-4
size: .
D: TRBD1
CDR3: CASSLGTGVNSGEKLFF
DNA: TGCGCCAGCAGCTTAGGAACAGGGGTAAACTCGGGAGAAAAACTGTTTTTT

V: TRBV27
J: TRBJ2-2
size: .
D: .
CDR3: CASSSLGGNTGELFF
DNA: TGTGCCAGCAGTAGTCTAGGAGGGAACACCGGGGAGCTGTTTTTT

V: TRBV4-1
J: TRBJ2-5
size: .
D: TRBD2
CDR3: CASSHFGGVGETQYF
DNA: TGCGCCAGCAGCCACTTCGGGGGGGTGGGTGAGACCCAGTACTTC